These T cell receptor beta chains were read from a single sample in a study of chemoradiotherapy in HPV16-positive cancers. Some clones are missing from TCRdb's copy, which holds only in-frame ones; the method was immunoSEQ multiplex PCR. The sample lists about 27,000 clones; over 90% were seen once. The sample in question was blood, obtained from a patient who underwent chemoradiotherapy. The receptors were sampled from a human donor with HPV-associated anogenital cancer. Both conserved end residues are part of each CDR3. D genes are given only for firm matches. Some rows have no size entry. The others give once, few or many, or a class for an expanded clone.

.,TRBV28,.,TRBJ1-1,TGTGCCAGCAGTTGGTCCGGCCCAAACACTGAAGCTTTCTTT,CASSWSGPNTEAFF
.,TRBV27,.,TRBJ2-2,TGTGCCAGCAGGGACAGCCGAAACACCGGGGAGCTGTTTTTT,CASRDSRNTGELFF
TRBD1,TRBV11-2,.,TRBJ2-2,TGTGCCAGCAGCGCCGGGACAGTAGGAACCGGGGAGCTGTTTTTT,CASSAGTVGTGELFF
.,TRBV7-9,few,TRBJ2-7,TGTGCCAGCAGCTTAGCCGTAGCTAGCTACGAGCAGTACTTC,CASSLAVASYEQYF
.,TRBV5-7,.,TRBJ2-5,TGTGCCAGCAGCTTGTTTTGGGAGACCCAGTACTTC,CASSLFWETQYF
.,TRBV4-3,.,TRBJ2-2,TGCGCCAGCAGCCAAGATAACGAGAACACCGGGGAGCTGTTTTTT,CASSQDNENTGELFF
.,TRBV6-1,.,TRBJ2-3,TGTGCCAGCAGTATTCCCCTCACAGATACGCAGTATTTT,CASSIPLTDTQYF
.,TRBV7-6,.,TRBJ2-5,TGTGCCAGCAGCAACAGGGCAGGTCCAGAGACCCAGTACTTC,CASSNRAGPETQYF
.,TRBV4-1,.,TRBJ2-7,TGCGCCAGCAGCCAATTCTCCGAGCAGTACTTC,CASSQFSEQYF
TRBD2,TRBV28,.,TRBJ2-1,TGTGCCAGCAACCCGAGCGGGGGAGCCTACAATGAGCAGTTCTTC,CASNPSGGAYNEQFF
.,TRBV18,.,TRBJ1-1,TGTGCCAGCTCACCAGCACAGAACACTGAAGCTTTCTTT,CASSPAQNTEAFF
TRBD2,TRBV5-5,.,TRBJ2-1,TGTGCCAGCAGCCTTGGGACTAGCAATGAGCAGTTCTTC,CASSLGTSNEQFF
TRBD2,TRBV30,.,TRBJ2-2,TGTGCCTGGAGTGTACAAACTAGCGGGAGGTACAGGGGGCCGGACACCGGGGAGCTGTTTTTT,CAWSVQTSGRYRGPDTGELFF
.,TRBV6-1,.,TRBJ1-5,TGTGCCAGCAGTGAGTCTCGGCAGGGTGACCAGCCCCAGCATTTT,CASSESRQGDQPQHF
.,TRBV7-2,.,TRBJ1-5,TGTGCCAGCAGCTTAGTAGGACAGCCGAATCAGCCCCAGCATTTT,CASSLVGQPNQPQHF
TRBD1,TRBV7-6,.,TRBJ2-5,TGTGCCAGCAGCCCACACAGGGGGCAAGAGACCCAGTACTTC,CASSPHRGQETQYF
.,TRBV6-1,once,TRBJ1-6,TGTGCCAGCGAGTTTAGGCGCTTCAATTCACCCCTCCACTTT,CASEFRRFNSPLHF
TRBD2,TRBV7-8,.,TRBJ2-1,TGTGCCAGCAGCTTATATAGTTTAGCGGGAAGGGACAATGAGCAGTTCTTC,CASSLYSLAGRDNEQFF
TRBD2,TRBV9,.,TRBJ2-1,TGTGCCAGCAGCGGACGGGGACTAGCGGGGGGTTACAATGAGCAGTTCTTC,CASSGRGLAGGYNEQFF
TRBD2,TRBV2,.,TRBJ2-7,TGTGCCAGCAGTGAACTAGCGGGGTTCGTTGACGAGCAGTACTTC,CASSELAGFVDEQYF
.,TRBV28,.,TRBJ2-1,TGTGCCAGCGCCCCAGGAGGTTCCTACAATGAGCAGTTCTTC,CASAPGGSYNEQFF
.,TRBV12-2,.,TRBJ2-3,TGTGCAAGTCGCTTAGACCCCGGGACAGCCTTCACAGATACGCAGTATTTT,CASRLDPGTAFTDTQYF
TRBD1,TRBV15,.,TRBJ1-5,TGTGCCACCAGCAGAGAACAGGGGAGGGACATGTCCCAGCATTTT,CATSREQGRDMSQHF
TRBD2,TRBV5-6,.,TRBJ2-5,TGTGCCAGCAGCTTTCGGGGGGGAGAGACCCAGTACTTC,CASSFRGGETQYF
TRBD1,TRBV7-2,.,TRBJ2-5,TGTGCCAGCAGCCCCGGACAGGGGGCGAAAGAGACCCAGTACTTC,CASSPGQGAKETQYF
.,TRBV5-6,.,TRBJ2-7,TGTGCCAGCAGCTTGGAACTTTCTACTCTCTCCTACGAGCAGTACTTC,CASSLELSTLSYEQYF
.,TRBV6-1,.,TRBJ1-2,TGTGCCAGCAGACAACCAGGGAGCGCTAACTATGGCTACACCTTC,CASRQPGSANYGYTF
.,TRBV5-8,.,TRBJ2-5,TGTGCCAGCAGCTTGGGGGGGGCCGAGACCCAGTACTTC,CASSLGGAETQYF
.,TRBV27,.,TRBJ1-6,TGTGCCAGCAGTTTCGGCTCCTCACCCCTCCACTTT,CASSFGSSPLHF
.,TRBV5-1,once,TRBJ1-1,TGCGCCAGCAGCTTGGGGAGCCTGAACACTGAAGCTTTCTTT,CASSLGSLNTEAFF
.,TRBV6-1,.,TRBJ2-6,TGTGCCAGCACCAGAGATCGCTCTGGGGCCAACGTCCTGACTTTC,CASTRDRSGANVLTF
.,TRBV19,.,TRBJ1-2,TGTGCCAGTAGTGCCGCAGGGGCCAGCGGTTGGGGCTACACCTTC,CASSAAGASGWGYTF
.,TRBV4-1,.,TRBJ1-5,TGCGCCAGCAGCCTACATCCCGGTGGCAATCAGCCCCAGCATTTT,CASSLHPGGNQPQHF
.,TRBV19,.,TRBJ1-2,TGTGCCAGTAGGCGGCTCGGGTATGGCTACACCTTC,CASRRLGYGYTF
.,TRBV5-1,.,TRBJ2-7,TGCGCCAGCAGCTTGGATTCGGGGGCGGCATACAAGCAGTACTTC,CASSLDSGAAYKQYF
TRBD2,TRBV7-3,.,TRBJ2-3,TGTGCCAGCAGCTTAGCTAGCGGGGCCACAGATACGCAGTATTTT,CASSLASGATDTQYF
.,TRBV10-3,few,TRBJ2-1,TGTGCCATCAGTGTGGGCAATGAGCAGTTCTTC,CAISVGNEQFF
.,TRBV6-1,few,TRBJ1-1,TGTGCCAGCAGTGAAGACGCCATGAACACTGAAGCTTTCTTT,CASSEDAMNTEAFF
TRBD2,TRBV28,.,TRBJ2-7,TGTGCCAGCAGTTACGGGGGGGCCGGGTACGAGCAGTACTTC,CASSYGGAGYEQYF
.,TRBV7-9,.,TRBJ1-1,TGTGCCAGCAGCTTAGCGGGCGGGTCGAACACTGAAGCTTTCTTT,CASSLAGGSNTEAFF
TRBD2,TRBV5-6,.,TRBJ2-2,TGTGCCAGCAGCTTGGATAGCGGGGGCCCTAACACCGGGGAGCTGTTTTTT,CASSLDSGGPNTGELFF
TRBD2,TRBV7-9,.,TRBJ2-3,TGTGCCAGCACTGAGGGACTAGCGGGGGCACGGGCAGATACGCAGTATTTT,CASTEGLAGARADTQYF
.,TRBV2,.,TRBJ1-2,TGTGCCAGCAGTGGGCGGGGAAATTCCTATGGCTACACCTTC,CASSGRGNSYGYTF
.,TRBV7-6,.,TRBJ2-3,TGTGCCAGCAGCAAGCGGAGGGGGGTGAGAGGCACAGATACGCAGTATTTT,CASSKRRGVRGTDTQYF
.,TRBV11-3,once,TRBJ2-7,TGTGCCAGCAGCTTAGGGGGCGTCGGGCCTGAGCAGTACTTC,CASSLGGVGPEQYF
.,TRBV7-9,.,TRBJ2-5,TGTGCCAGCAGCTTAGTCACTGTCGGCCAAGAGACCCAGTACTTC,CASSLVTVGQETQYF